Below, one T cell receptor (beta chain) is given with its context. The method was immunoSEQ multiplex PCR; TCRdb's version includes in-frame clones alone and lacks a portion of them. Of 200,000 or so clones in the sample, about 83% were seen once. This sample is drawn from a study of blood T cell repertoires in COVID-19. Study details: Acute-phase and convalescent COVID-19 samples originated in the United States, Italy and Spain.

This CDR3 is 11 amino acids long. V lost 7 bases, J lost 8 bases, and 4 bases stayed unmatched. Germline-derived CDR1 and CDR2 are MDHEN and SYDVKM. The J gene is TRBJ1-1, the V gene TRBV28, with 7 positions matching TRBD1. The receptor was isolated from a woman in her 70s with active or convalescent COVID-19. Source material: peripheral blood. The CDR3 DNA sequence: TGTGCCAGCAATGACAGGGAAGAAGCTTTCTTT. This encodes CASNDREEAFF.